The entry below describes one T cell receptor beta chain. The sample comes from a study of blood T cell repertoires in COVID-19. Using immunoSEQ multiplex PCR, the repertoire was profiled, and TCRdb retains in-frame clones only, with some absent. This table holds about 430,000 clones, roughly 90% found once. The CDR3 consists of 17 residues. Looked up from germline, CDR1 is SGHRS and CDR2 is YFSETQ. V was clipped by 4 bases and J by 0 bases; unmatched bases: 7. The chain uses TRBV5-1 and TRBJ2-1; 10 bases align to TRBD2. This TCR was recovered from a woman aged 18-35 years who had been exposed to COVID-19. The sample comprised PBMCs or T cells enriched from blood (not recorded which). The CDR3 loop reads CASSLGLADSSYNEQFF. DNA of the CDR3: TGCGCCAGCAGCCTAGGACTAGCGGATAGCTCCTACAATGAGCAGTTCTTC.